This T cell receptor (beta chain) originates from a study of early T cells in non-severe SARS-CoV-2 infection (dated by TCRdb to the early 2020s). As for the study more broadly: Because TCR sequencing relied on bulk RNA taken from unsorted whole blood, pairing of alpha and beta chains was not possible. What the research found in general, with its limitations: VDJdb matching was skewed toward anti-spike CD8 responses and likely underestimated virus-specific expansions, missing private and CD4 specificities.

There are 15 amino acids in the CDR3, from cysteine to phenylalanine inclusive. Only the CDR3 part of the read is kept: 45 bases, read in frame from the first base. V and J lose 7 bases and 1 base, and a span of 16 bases separates them. The CDR1 and CDR2 encoded by the germline V gene are MNHEY and SVGEGT. Set within a cohort of healthcare workers in London, UK, this nested case-control study involved weekly PCR testing of nasopharyngeal swabs along with blood sampling. Healthcare workers were enrolled in the week of the UK lockdown, from 23 to 31 March 2020, and were followed every week for up to roughly 15 weeks. Receptor amplification or capture employed 5' RACE. Sequenced on a NextSeq 500. Unique molecular identifiers were attached to individual cDNA molecules in the TCR library protocol so that sequencing error and PCR bias could be corrected. TCR alpha and beta chains were both sequenced, and the abundances of alpha and beta sequences in each sample were closely correlated with each other. From the authors' description of their analysis: V gene, J gene and CDR3 annotation of TCR sequences was performed with Decombinator V4. Expanded TCRs were defined as changing significantly between any two time points under a Poisson model with p below 0.0001. Abundances of TCRs were expressed as counts per million after normalisation to the total number of TCRs sequenced in each sample. TRAV1-2 paired with TRAJ12, TRAJ20 or TRAJ33 defined MAIT TCRs, while TRAV10 paired with TRAJ18 defined iNKT TCRs. A search of VDJdb, accessed on 1 November 2021, was run for TCRs annotated to CMV, EBV and SARS-CoV-2, with TCRs annotated for multiple antigens excluded. TCRdb handled the public reads itself, with Q25 trimming in fastp and clone calling in MiXCR, and kept productive beta chains. CDR3 protein duplicates are merged, each entry listing the most common genes and DNA. None of the V and J calls come from the authors' own analysis; TCRdb made them. The table for this sample lists approximately 100,000 distinct CDR3 sequences; roughly 15% of them were counted only once. The leading ten clones occupy 1.3% of the sample.

On this clonotype: The antigen this receptor binds is unknown. No quality values exist for individual bases; no much larger clone is one base distant.

The TCR comes from an adult who was a healthcare worker with PCR-confirmed SARS-CoV-2 infection or an uninfected control (not recorded which). The V and J segments used are TRBV6-2 or TRBV6-3 and TRBJ1-2; no D segment can be confidently identified. The sequencing input was whole blood. In nucleotide form, the sequence is TGTGCCAGCACCTCGCCGGGCCGTCTTAACTATGGCTACACCTTC. It is translated as CASTSPGRLNYGYTF.